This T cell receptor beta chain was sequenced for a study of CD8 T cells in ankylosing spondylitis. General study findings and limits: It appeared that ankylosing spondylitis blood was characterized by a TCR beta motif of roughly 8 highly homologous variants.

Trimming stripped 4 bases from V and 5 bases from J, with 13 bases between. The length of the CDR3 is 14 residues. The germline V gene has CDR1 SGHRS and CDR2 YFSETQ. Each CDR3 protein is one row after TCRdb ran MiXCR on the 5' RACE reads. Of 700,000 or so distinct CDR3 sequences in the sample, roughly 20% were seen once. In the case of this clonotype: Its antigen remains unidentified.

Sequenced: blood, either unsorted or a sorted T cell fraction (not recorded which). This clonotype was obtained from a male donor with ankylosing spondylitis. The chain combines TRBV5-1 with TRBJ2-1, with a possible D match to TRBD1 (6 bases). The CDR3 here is CASSGGRGNNEQFF. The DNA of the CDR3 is TGCGCCAGCAGCGGTGGCAGGGGAAACAATGAGCAGTTCTTC.